These 24 T cell receptor beta chains were sequenced from one sample in a study of blood T cell repertoires in COVID-19. TCRdb's table, derived via immunoSEQ multiplex PCR, lists solely in-frame clones and lacks some. Counted here are tens of thousands of clones, over 80% occurring once; the ten biggest clones make up more than 15%. The sequenced material came from peripheral blood. The receptors shown here come from a human donor in a cohort sampled during active COVID-19.

J is TRBJ1-2 and V is TRBV14; possible D gene TRBD1, 6 bases. This CDR3 is 14 amino acids long. The germline V gene has CDR1 SGHDN and CDR2 FVKESK. V was pared by 4 bases and J by 8 bases, with 17 bases between. This CDR3 reads CASSRAGDFGGYTF. The DNA for the CDR3 is TGTGCCAGCAGCCGTGCAGGGGATTTCGGCGGCTACACCTTC.

This rearrangement joins TRBV2 to TRBJ1-2; D not certain. V gave up 6 bases and J gave up 8 bases, with 7 bases separating them. The CDR3 runs 10 residues. Germline-derived CDR1 and CDR2 are SNHLY and FYNNEI. CDR3 nucleotide sequence: TGTGCCAGCAGGGGCTCGGGCTACACCTTC. Translated: CASRGSGYTF.

The chain couples TRBV7-2 to TRBJ2-7; 12 bases map to TRBD1. The CDR3 is made up of 18 amino acids. The ends lost 2 bases at V and 5 bases at J; junction bases unmatched: 13. Germline lookup yields CDR1 SGHTA and CDR2 FQGNSA. The CDR3 DNA is TGTGCCAGCAGCTTAACATCCGGGACAGGGGGCAGGAGGCACGAGCAGTACTTC. Translating it yields CASSLTSGTGGRRHEQYF. Using reference TRBV7-2 and TRBJ2-7 for the parts outside the CDR3, the full variable domain is GAGVSQSPSNKVTEKGKDVELRCDPISGHTALYWYRQSLGQGLEFLIYFQGNSAPDKSGLPSDRFSAERTGGSVSTLTIQRTQQEDSAVYLCASSLTSGTGGRRHEQYFGPGTRLTVT.

J is TRBJ1-2 and V is TRBV7-8, with 8 bases identical to TRBD1. Germline lookup yields CDR1 SGHVS and CDR2 FQNEAQ. Trimming cost V 5 bases and J 0 bases; bases outside gene matches: 8. The CDR3 has 16 residues. CDR3 in amino acids: CASSPRDRTTNYGYTF. The CDR3 DNA follows: TGTGCCAGCAGCCCCCGGGACAGGACAACTAACTATGGCTACACCTTC.

The genes are TRBV4-1 and TRBJ2-7, with a tentative D call TRBD1 (6 bases). CDR1 is MGHRA and CDR2 is YSYEKL in the germline V gene. The ends were cut back, 3 bases at V and 1 base at J, with 13 bases in the middle. The CDR3 consists of 15 residues. CDR3 sequence reads: CASSQSPTGSYEQYF. The CDR3 bases are TGCGCCAGCAGCCAGTCGCCGACAGGTTCCTACGAGCAGTACTTC.

The chain recombines TRBV14 with TRBJ2-2; 7 bases match TRBD2. Germline CDR1 SGHDN, CDR2 FVKESK. V was clipped by 0 bases and J by 1 base; unmatched bases: 5. The length of the CDR3 is 17 residues. The CDR3 loop is CASSQETQRENTGELFF. In DNA, the CDR3 is TGTGCCAGCAGCCAAGAAACCCAGCGGGAGAACACCGGGGAGCTGTTTTTT.

The chain employs TRBV5-1 and TRBJ1-1, with 10 nucleotides matching TRBD1. Germline CDR1 SGHRS, CDR2 YFSETQ. The trim removed 4 bases at V and 11 bases at J, leaving 8 bases unmatched. CDR3 length equals 13 residues. For the CDR3, the DNA is TGCGCCAGCAGCGGACAGGGGGATATCATCGCTTTCTTT. This encodes CASSGQGDIIAFF.

With respect to this clone: Sequence at one end of the junction differs from germline and may be a read error. The rearrangement uses TRBV12-5 and TRBJ2-7; 7 bases agree with TRBD1. Germline V gene sequence: CDR1 LGHNT, CDR2 FRNRAP. CDR3 size: 14 residues. This CDR3 is CVSGLGQALVEQYF. The DNA of the CDR3 is TGTGTTAGTGGCCTAGGACAGGCCCTGGTGGAGCAGTACTTC. The whole variable domain, remainder taken from reference TRBV12-5 and TRBJ2-7, is DARVTQTPRHKVTEMGQEVTMRCQPILGHNTVFWYRQTMMQGLELLAYFRNRAPLDDSGMPKDRFSAEMPDATLATLKIQPSEPRDSAVYFCVSGLGQALVEQYFGPGTRLTVT.

This chain connects TRBV6-1 to TRBJ1-5; D is uncertain. Trimming removed 3 bases from V and 4 bases from J, with 7 bases in between. This CDR3 comprises 13 residues. Germline CDR1 MNHNS, CDR2 SASEGT. The CDR3, as DNA: TGTGCCAGCAGTGACAGGTTAAATCAGCCCCAGCATTTT. It codes for CASSDRLNQPQHF.

The V and J genes are TRBV6-5 and TRBJ1-1, with D tentatively TRBD1 (6 bases). V lost 4 bases and J lost 11, with 17 bases in between. Germline V CDR1 and CDR2: MNHEY, SVGAGI. The CDR3 totals 13 residues. The CDR3 DNA follows: TGTGCCAGCAGTTTTCGACAGGTTGATTTGGCTTTCTTT. Its protein is CASSFRQVDLAFF.

The chain employs TRBV18 and TRBJ1-2; D unresolved. Germline CDR1 KGHSH, CDR2 LQKENI. The germline V and J ends were trimmed by 5 bases and 6 bases, with 16 bases remaining between them. The CDR3 spans 14 residues. In DNA form, the CDR3 reads TGTGCCAGCTCATTCGGGGTTAAGGGCGATGGCTACACCTTC. Translation: CASSFGVKGDGYTF.

The chain combines TRBV9 with TRBJ2-5, with 10 nucleotides matching TRBD2. The CDR3 extends over 17 amino acids. Germline-derived CDR1 and CDR2 are SGDLS and YYNGEE. V dropped 0 bases and J dropped 5; count of bases not matched to a gene: 10. The CDR3 DNA reads as TGTGCCAGCAGCGTAGGATCAGCGGGGGGGTATATGGAGACCCAGTACTTC. Translated, it gives CASSVGSAGGYMETQYF.

The chain has TRBV27 and TRBJ1-4; TRBD1 is a possible D gene (5 bases). Trimming removed 7 bases from V and 5 bases from J, with 17 bases in between. Per germline, CDR1 MNHEY and CDR2 SMNVEV (reference sequence). The CDR3 is 15 amino acids. The CDR3 loop reads CASTPQAGRNEKLFF. The CDR3, as DNA: TGTGCCAGCACCCCCCAAGCGGGGCGCAATGAAAAACTGTTTTTT.

The CDR3 sequence is CAISEYQGRPMDYGYTF. In DNA form, the CDR3 reads TGTGCCATCAGTGAGTACCAGGGCAGGCCAATGGACTATGGCTACACCTTC. The chain carries TRBV10-3 and TRBJ1-2; TRBD1 is a possible D gene (5 bases). V was cut by 1 base and J by 3 bases, with 18 bases left in between. The CDR3 runs to 17 residues. Germline V gene data show CDR1 as ENHRY and CDR2 as SYGVKD.

The chain employs TRBV6-4 and TRBJ2-1; D is perhaps TRBD1 (6 bases). This CDR3 spans 13 amino acids. Germline V gives CDR1 MRHNA, CDR2 SNTAGT. Between the trimmed V and J ends, which lost 2 bases and 7 bases, there was a span of 9 bases. DNA of the CDR3: TGTGCCAGCAGTGACCTTAGGGGGAATGAGCAGTTCTTC. Amino acid sequence: CASSDLRGNEQFF.

The chain is built from TRBV24-1 and TRBJ2-3; TRBD1 aligns across 10 bases. Losses at the gene ends were 9 bases for V and 3 bases for J; bases not matched to a gene: 2. The CDR3 extends over 13 amino acids. The germline gives CDR1 KGHDR, CDR2 SFDVKD. The DNA for the CDR3 is TGTGCCACCGGGACAGGGGTAACAGATACGCAGTATTTT. It specifies CATGTGVTDTQYF.

The J gene is TRBJ2-2, the V gene TRBV19, with 7 bases that match TRBD2. Losses at the gene ends were 4 bases for V and 6 bases for J; bases not matched to a gene: 2. Looked up from germline, CDR1 is LNHDA and CDR2 is SQIVND (reference sequence). The CDR3 extends over 13 amino acids. CDR3: CASSREGAGELFF. The CDR3 DNA reads TGTGCCAGTAGTAGGGAGGGCGCCGGGGAGCTGTTTTTT.

This chain connects TRBV4-2 to TRBJ2-7; maybe TRBD2 (6 bases). Germline-derived CDR1 and CDR2 are LGHNA and YNFKEQ. V was cut by 1 base and J by 7 bases, with 14 bases left in between. The CDR3 contains 14 residues. The CDR3 region is CASSQGVGGYEQYF. CDR3 DNA sequence: TGTGCCAGCAGCCAAGGAGTAGGAGGGTATGAGCAGTACTTC.

This clone is a singleton in its sample. CDR3 coding DNA: TGTGCCAGCAGCTCAACAAGGGACTCTAAGAACTATGGCTACACCTTC. It yields the protein CASSSTRDSKNYGYTF. The V and J genes are TRBV7-9 and TRBJ1-2; the D gene is possibly TRBD1 (5 bases). Per germline, CDR1 SEHNR and CDR2 FQNEAQ (reference sequence). Trimming took off 4 bases at V and 2 bases at J, with 17 bases between the two ends. The CDR3 runs 16 residues.

The rearrangement uses TRBV29-1 and TRBJ2-1; 10 bases are a match to TRBD2. Germline V lookup: CDR1 SQVTM, CDR2 ANQGSEA. V gave up 4 bases and J gave up 9 bases; unmatched junction bases: 3. This CDR3 comprises 12 residues. CDR3 sequence reads: CSVASGSGEQFF. The DNA of the CDR3 is TGCAGCGTTGCTAGCGGGAGTGGTGAGCAGTTCTTC.

This clone has only one observation. The chain uses TRBV6-1 and TRBJ1-4; D perhaps matches TRBD1 (5 bases). The CDR3 sequence is 18 residues long. CDR1 is MNHNS and CDR2 is SASEGT in the germline V gene. V shed 3 bases and J shed 2 bases, with 19 bases lying between them. Written as DNA, the CDR3 is TGTGCCAGCAGTGAGACAGTGCCCCGTCGGAGCACTAATGAAAAACTGTTTTTT. Translated: CASSETVPRRSTNEKLFF.

The chain joins TRBV2 to TRBJ2-1, with TRBD1 identical over 10 bases. Germline V CDR1 and CDR2: SNHLY, FYNNEI. V shed 2 bases, J shed 12 bases, and the junction held 7 bases outside the gene matches. The CDR3 totals 14 residues. The CDR3 loop reads CASSELVTGGPQFF. The CDR3 bases are TGTGCCAGCAGTGAATTAGTGACAGGGGGCCCGCAGTTCTTC. The whole variable domain, filled in from reference TRBV2 and TRBJ2-1, reads EPEVTQTPSHQVTQMGQEVILRCVPISNHLYFYWYRQILGQKVEFLVSFYNNEISEKSEIFDDQFSVERPDGSNFTLKIRSTKLEDSAMYFCASSELVTGGPQFFGPGTRLTVL.

The chain links TRBV6-5 to TRBJ1-5; TRBD1 matches 7 bases. CDR1 and CDR2 (germline): MNHEY, SVGAGI. The length of the CDR3 is 15 residues. J was trimmed by 7 bases and V by 5 bases; bases with no gene match: 11. CDR3 region: CASSQGVSNLQPQHF. The CDR3 region has the DNA TGTGCCAGCAGTCAGGGGGTTTCTAACCTCCAGCCCCAGCATTTT.

This clone was counted a few times. The chain combines TRBV11-2 with TRBJ2-5; the match to TRBD1 covers 8 bases. The V and J ends lost 5 bases and 5 bases, in that order; junction bases with no gene match: 4. CDR1 and CDR2 (germline): SGHAT, FQNNGV. The CDR3 contains 13 residues. CDR3 region: CASSLRGLETQYF. For the CDR3, the DNA is TGTGCCAGCAGCCTCAGGGGGCTCGAGACCCAGTACTTC. Looking up the rest from reference TRBV11-2 and TRBJ2-5 gives the full variable domain: EAGVAQSPRYKIIEKRQSVAFWCNPISGHATLYWYQQILGQGPKLLIQFQNNGVVDDSQLPKDRFSAERLKGVDSTLKIQPAKLEDSAVYLCASSLRGLETQYFGPGTRLLVL.